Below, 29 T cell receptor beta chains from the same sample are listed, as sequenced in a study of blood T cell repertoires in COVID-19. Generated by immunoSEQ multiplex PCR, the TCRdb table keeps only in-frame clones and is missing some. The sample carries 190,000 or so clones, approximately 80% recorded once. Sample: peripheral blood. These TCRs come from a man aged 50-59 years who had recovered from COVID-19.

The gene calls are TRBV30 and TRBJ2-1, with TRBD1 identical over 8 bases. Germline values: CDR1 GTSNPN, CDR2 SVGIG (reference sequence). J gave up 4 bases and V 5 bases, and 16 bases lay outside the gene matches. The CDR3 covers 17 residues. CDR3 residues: CAWGGQGTTGSYNEQFF. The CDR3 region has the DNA TGTGCCTGGGGAGGACAGGGCACTACCGGAAGTTACAATGAGCAGTTCTTC.

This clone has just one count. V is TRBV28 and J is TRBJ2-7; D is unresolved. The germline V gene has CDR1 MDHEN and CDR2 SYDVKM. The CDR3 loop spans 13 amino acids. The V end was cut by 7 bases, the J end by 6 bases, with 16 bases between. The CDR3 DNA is TGTGCCAGCAACATTGGGCGTTTCGTCGAGCAGTACTTC. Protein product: CASNIGRFVEQYF.

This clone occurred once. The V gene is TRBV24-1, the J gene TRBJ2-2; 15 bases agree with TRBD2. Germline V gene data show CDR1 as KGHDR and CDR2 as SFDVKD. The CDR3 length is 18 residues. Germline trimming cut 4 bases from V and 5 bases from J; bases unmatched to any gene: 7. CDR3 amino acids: CATSDSGTSGRRTGELFF. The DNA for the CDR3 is TGTGCCACCAGTGACTCCGGGACTAGCGGGAGGAGGACCGGGGAGCTGTTTTTT.

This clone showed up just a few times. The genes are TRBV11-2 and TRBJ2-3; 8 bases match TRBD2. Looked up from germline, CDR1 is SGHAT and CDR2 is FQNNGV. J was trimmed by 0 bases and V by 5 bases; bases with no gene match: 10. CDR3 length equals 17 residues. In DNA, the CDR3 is TGTGCCAGCAGCCCCATTTTTGCGGGAGGTAGCACAGATACGCAGTATTTT. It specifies CASSPIFAGGSTDTQYF.

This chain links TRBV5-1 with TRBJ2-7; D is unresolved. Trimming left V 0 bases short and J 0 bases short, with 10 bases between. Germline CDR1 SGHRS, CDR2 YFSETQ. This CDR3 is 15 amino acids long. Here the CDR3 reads CASSLVGGTSYEQYF. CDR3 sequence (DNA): TGCGCCAGCAGCTTGGTAGGCGGCACCTCCTACGAGCAGTACTTC.

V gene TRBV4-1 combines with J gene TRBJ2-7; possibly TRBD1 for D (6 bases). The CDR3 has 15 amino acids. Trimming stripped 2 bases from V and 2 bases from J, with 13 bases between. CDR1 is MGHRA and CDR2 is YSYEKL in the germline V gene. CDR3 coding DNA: TGCGCCAGCAGCCAAACCGGGACACCTACCTACGAGCAGTACTTC. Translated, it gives CASSQTGTPTYEQYF.

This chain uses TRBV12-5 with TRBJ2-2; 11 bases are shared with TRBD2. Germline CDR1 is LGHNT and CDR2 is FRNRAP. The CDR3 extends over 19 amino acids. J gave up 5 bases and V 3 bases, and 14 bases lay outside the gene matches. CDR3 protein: CASGFLGASGRSGTGELFF. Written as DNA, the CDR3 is TGTGCTAGTGGTTTCTTAGGGGCTAGCGGGAGGTCCGGGACCGGGGAGCTGTTTTTT.

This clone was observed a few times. DNA for the CDR3: TGTGCCAGCAGCCTTTCGCGGACAGCCGAGCAGTACTTC. Its protein is CASSLSRTAEQYF. The chain combines TRBV27 with TRBJ2-7; tentatively, D is TRBD1 (6 bases). The germline V gene encodes CDR1 MNHEY and CDR2 SMNVEV (reference sequence). The CDR3 covers 13 residues. The V gene lost 6 bases and the J gene lost 6 bases, with 15 bases spanning the gap.

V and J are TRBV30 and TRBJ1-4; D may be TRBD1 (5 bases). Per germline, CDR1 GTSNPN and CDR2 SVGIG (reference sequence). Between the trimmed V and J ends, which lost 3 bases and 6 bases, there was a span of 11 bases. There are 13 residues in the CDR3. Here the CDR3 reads CAWRRRADEKLFF. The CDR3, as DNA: TGTGCCTGGAGGCGCAGGGCGGATGAAAAACTGTTTTTT.

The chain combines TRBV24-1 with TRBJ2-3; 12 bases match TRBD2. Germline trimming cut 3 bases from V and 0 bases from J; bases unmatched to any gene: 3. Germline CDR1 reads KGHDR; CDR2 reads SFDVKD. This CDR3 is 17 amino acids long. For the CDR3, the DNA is TGTGCCACCAGTGATCCGGGGACTAGCGGGAGCACAGATACGCAGTATTTT. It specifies CATSDPGTSGSTDTQYF.

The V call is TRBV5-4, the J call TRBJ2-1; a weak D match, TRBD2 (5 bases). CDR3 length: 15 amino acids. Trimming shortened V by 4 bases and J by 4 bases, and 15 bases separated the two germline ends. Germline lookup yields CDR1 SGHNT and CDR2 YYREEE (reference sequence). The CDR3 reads CASSQINREYNEQFF. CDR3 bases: TGTGCCAGCAGCCAGATAAACCGGGAATACAATGAGCAGTTCTTC.

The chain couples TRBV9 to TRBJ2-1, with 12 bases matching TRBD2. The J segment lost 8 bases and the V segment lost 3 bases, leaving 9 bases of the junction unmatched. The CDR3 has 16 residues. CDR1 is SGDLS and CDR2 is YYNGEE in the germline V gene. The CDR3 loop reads CASSDRLAGVDHEQFF. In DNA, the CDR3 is TGTGCCAGCAGCGACAGACTAGCGGGAGTCGATCATGAGCAGTTCTTC.

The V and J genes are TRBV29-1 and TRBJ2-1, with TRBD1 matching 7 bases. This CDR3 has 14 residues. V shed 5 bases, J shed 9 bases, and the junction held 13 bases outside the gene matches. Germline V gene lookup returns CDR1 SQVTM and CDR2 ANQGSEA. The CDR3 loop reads CSVRMTGMVGEQFF. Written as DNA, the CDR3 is TGCAGCGTTCGAATGACAGGGATGGTTGGTGAGCAGTTCTTC.

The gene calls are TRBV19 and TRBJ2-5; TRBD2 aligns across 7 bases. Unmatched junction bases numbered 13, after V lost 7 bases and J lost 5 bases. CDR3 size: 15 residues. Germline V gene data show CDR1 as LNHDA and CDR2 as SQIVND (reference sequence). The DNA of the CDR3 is TGTGCCAGTAACAGCCAAACAAGCGGGATCGAGACCCAGTACTTC. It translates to CASNSQTSGIETQYF.

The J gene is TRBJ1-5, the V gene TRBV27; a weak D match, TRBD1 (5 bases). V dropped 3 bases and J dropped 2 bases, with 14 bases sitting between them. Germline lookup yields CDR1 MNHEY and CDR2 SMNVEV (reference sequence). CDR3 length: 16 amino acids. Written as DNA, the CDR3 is TGTGCCAGCAGTTTCAGGGCCGGCTCGGGCAATCAGCCCCAGCATTTT. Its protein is CASSFRAGSGNQPQHF.

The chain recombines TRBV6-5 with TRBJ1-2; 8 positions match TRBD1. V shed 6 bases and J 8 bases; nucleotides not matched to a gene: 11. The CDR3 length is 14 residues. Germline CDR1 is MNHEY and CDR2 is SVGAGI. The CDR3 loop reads CASSPPGGLGGYTF. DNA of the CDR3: TGTGCCAGCAGCCCACCAGGGGGCCTGGGCGGCTACACCTTC.

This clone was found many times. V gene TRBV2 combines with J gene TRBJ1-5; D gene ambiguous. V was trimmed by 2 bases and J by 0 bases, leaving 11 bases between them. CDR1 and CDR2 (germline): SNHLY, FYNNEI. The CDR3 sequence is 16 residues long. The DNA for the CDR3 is TGTGCCAGCAGTGAACACTCAGGTTTTAGCAATCAGCCCCAGCATTTT. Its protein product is CASSEHSGFSNQPQHF.

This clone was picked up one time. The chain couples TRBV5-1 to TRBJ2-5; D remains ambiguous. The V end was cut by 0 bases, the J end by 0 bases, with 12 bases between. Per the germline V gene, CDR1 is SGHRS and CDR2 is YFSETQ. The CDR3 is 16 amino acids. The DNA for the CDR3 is TGCGCCAGCAGCTTGGTATCGACAAGGTACCAAGAGACCCAGTACTTC. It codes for CASSLVSTRYQETQYF. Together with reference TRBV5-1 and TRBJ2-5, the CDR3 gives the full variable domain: KAGVTQTPRYLIKTRGQQVTLSCSPISGHRSVSWYQQTPGQGLQFLFEYFSETQRNKGNFPGRFSGRQFSNSRSEMNVSTLELGDSALYLCASSLVSTRYQETQYFGPGTRLLVL.

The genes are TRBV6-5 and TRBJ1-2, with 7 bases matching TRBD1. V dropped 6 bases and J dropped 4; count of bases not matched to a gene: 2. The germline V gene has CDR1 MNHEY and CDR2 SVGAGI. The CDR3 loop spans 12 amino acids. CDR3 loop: CASRSGGYGYTF. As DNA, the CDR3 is TGTGCCAGCAGATCAGGGGGCTATGGCTACACCTTC.

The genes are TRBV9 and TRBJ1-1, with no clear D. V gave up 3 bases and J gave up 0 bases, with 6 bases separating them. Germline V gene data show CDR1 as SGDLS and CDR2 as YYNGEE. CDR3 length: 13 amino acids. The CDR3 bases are TGTGCCAGCAGCGCCCGTATGAACACTGAAGCTTTCTTT. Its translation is CASSARMNTEAFF. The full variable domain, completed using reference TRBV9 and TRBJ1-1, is DSGVTQTPKHLITATGQRVTLRCSPRSGDLSVYWYQQSLDQGLQFLIQYYNGEERAKGNILERFSAQQFPDLHSELNLSSLELGDSALYFCASSARMNTEAFFGQGTRLTVV.

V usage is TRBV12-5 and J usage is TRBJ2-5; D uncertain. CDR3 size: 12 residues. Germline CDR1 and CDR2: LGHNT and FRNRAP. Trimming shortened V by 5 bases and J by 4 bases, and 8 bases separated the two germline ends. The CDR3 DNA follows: TGTGCTAGTGGTCCGTCGGGAGAGACCCAGTACTTC. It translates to CASGPSGETQYF.

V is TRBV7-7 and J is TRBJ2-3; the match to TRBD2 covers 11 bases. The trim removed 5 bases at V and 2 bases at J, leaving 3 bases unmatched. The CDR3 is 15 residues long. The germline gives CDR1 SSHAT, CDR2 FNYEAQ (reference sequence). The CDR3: CASSPTSGNTDTQYF. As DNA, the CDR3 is TGTGCCAGCAGCCCGACTAGCGGGAACACAGATACGCAGTATTTT.

CDR3 in DNA: TGTGCCAGTAGTATAGATGGACTAGCGGGAGGGCCGACCCAGTACTTC. Protein product: CASSIDGLAGGPTQYF. The chain carries TRBV19 and TRBJ2-5, with 15 bases identical to TRBD2. Looked up from germline, CDR1 is LNHDA and CDR2 is SQIVND (reference sequence). The CDR3 has 16 residues. The V gene end was trimmed by 0 bases and the J gene end by 7 bases; junction bases not matched to a gene: 3.

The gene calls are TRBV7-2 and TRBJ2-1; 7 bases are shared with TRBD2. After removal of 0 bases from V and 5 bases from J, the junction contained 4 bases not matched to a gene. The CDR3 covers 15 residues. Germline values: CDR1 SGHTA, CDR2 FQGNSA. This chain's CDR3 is CASSLAGGPNNEQFF. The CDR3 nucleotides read TGTGCCAGCAGCTTAGCGGGAGGGCCAAACAATGAGCAGTTCTTC.

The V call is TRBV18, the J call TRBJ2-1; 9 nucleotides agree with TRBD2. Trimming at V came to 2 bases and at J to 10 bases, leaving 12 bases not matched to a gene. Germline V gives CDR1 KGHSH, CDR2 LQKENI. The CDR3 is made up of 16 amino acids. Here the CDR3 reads CASSPSGTSIANEQFF. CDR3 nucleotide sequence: TGTGCCAGCTCACCATCCGGGACTAGCATCGCCAACGAGCAGTTCTTC.

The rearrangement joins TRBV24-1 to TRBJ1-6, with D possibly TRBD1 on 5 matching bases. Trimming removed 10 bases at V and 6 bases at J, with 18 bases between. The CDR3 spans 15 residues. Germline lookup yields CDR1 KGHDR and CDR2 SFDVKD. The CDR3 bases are TGTGCCACTCTTAACCAAAGGGGATTTAATTCACCCCTCCACTTT. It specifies CATLNQRGFNSPLHF.

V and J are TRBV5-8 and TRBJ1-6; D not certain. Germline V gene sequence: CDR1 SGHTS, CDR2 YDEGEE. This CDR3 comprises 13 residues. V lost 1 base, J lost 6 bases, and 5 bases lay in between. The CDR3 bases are TGTGCCAGCAGCTTGCTCCTTAATTCACCCCTCCACTTT. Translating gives CASSLLLNSPLHF.

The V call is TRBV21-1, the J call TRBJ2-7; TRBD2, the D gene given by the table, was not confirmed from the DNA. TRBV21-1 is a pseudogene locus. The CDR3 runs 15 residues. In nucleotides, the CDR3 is TGTGCCAGCAGCACCCTAAGCGGGAGATTTGGCGAGCAGTACTTC. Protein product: CASSTLSGRFGEQYF.

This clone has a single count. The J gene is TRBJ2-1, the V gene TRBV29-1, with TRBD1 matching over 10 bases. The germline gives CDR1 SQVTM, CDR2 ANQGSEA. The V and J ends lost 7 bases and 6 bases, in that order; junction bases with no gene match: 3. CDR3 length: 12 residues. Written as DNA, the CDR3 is TGCAGCGCCTGGACAGGGGGCAATGAGCAGTTCTTC. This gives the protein CSAWTGGNEQFF.